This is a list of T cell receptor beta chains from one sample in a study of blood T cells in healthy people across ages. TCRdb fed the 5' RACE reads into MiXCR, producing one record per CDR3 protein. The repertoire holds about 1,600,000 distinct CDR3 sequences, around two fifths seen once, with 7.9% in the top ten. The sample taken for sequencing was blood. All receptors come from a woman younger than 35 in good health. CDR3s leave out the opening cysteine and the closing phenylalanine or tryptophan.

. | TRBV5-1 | ASSQLPTAGGPNNEQY
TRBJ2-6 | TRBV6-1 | ASSEARLAGVSGANVLT
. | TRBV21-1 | ASNPSPGRAETQY
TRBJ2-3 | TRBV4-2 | ASSQRVVIAGNTDTQY
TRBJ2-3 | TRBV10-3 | AINSLAGGTDTQY
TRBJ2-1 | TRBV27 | ASSLWGQGNNEQF
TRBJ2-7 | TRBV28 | ASRGGTYEQY
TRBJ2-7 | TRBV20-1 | SARPRDWDEQY
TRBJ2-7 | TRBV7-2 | ASSLGFVQSYEQY
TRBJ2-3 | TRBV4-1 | ASSQEGLARDTQY
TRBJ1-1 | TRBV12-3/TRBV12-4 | ASKKAGEVGTEAF
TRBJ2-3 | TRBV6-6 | ASSNRDRGPGTQY
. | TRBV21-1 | ASSAGRDDRGLGYEQY
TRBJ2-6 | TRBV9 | ASSVALRSSGANVLT
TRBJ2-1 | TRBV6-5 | ASSYGGGIAGTLEQF
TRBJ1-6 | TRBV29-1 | SVGDNRGNSPLH
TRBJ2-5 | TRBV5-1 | ASSLLSAFRETQY
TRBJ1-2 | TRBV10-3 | AISEIQGQGYT
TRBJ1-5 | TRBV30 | ACGRGQGEQPQH
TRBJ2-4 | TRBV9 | ASSEGYEGMKNIQY
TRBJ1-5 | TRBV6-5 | ATRSGGNQPQH
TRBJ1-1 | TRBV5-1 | ASSPLPTVYTEAF
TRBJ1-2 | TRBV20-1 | SANGNGYT
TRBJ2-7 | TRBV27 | ASSLSGIGTEQY
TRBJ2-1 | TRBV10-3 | SMGQLGEQF
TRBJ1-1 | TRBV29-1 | SVERGAEAF
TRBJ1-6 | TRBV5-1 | ASSLGQGPLH
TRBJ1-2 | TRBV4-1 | ASSQGGSWAYGYT
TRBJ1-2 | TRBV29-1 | SAMTGDNGYT
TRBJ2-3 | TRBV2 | ASSALAGGSDTQY
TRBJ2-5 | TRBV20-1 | SARNTGDQETQY
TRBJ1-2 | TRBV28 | VSSVHRETGGYT
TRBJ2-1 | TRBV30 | AWSVVATGEQF
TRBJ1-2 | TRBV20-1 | SALQVNYGYT
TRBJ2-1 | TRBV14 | ASSQASGSGEQF
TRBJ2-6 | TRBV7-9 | AVSDSRANVLT
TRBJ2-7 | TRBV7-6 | ASSLPRTSGWTCEQY
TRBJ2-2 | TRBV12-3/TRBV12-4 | ASSLGASGGTGELF
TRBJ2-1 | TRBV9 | ASMPGGDYNEQF
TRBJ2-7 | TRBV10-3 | AISRDTSYEQY
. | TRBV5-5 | ASSLALHRYEQY
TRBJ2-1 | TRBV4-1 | ASSQARSYNEQF
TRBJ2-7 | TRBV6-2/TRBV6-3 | ASRGTGTSFYEQY
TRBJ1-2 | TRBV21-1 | ASTSGRRGCGYT
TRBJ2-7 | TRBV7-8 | ASSSPFGGIGDEQY
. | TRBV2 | ASSFRLAEDNEQY
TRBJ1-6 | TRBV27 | ASASMDNSPLH
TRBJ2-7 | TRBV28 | ASSLSTRTSEQY
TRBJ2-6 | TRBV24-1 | ATSDSQPGANVLT
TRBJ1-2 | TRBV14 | ASSQEDRGLGYT
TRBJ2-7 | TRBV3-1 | ASRGDSYNEQY
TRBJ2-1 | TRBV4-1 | ASSQDREVYNEQF
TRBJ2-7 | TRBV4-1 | ASSQVDRRAYEQY
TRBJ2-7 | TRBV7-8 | ASSFRQGGEQY
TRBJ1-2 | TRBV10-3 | ASTQNGVYGYT
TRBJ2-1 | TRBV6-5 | ASSSTVDEQF